This TCR beta chain is drawn from a study of cytomegalovirus exposure and HLA in healthy donors. Separate from the approximately 670-subject first cohort, the 120-subject validation cohort was the one that the donors belonged to. Germline loops: CDR1 MDHEN, CDR2 SYDVKM. J lost 6 bases, V lost 5 bases, and 10 bases had no gene match. The CDR3 runs to 16 residues. Study observations and caveats: Researchers catalogued roughly 170 TCR beta chains as cytomegalovirus-associated. Generally TCR sequences proved uncommon, though certain public TCRs appeared in numerous donors. High specificity and sensitivity for cytomegalovirus status were reported for the classifier.

Method: immunoSEQ multiplex PCR; TCRdb's copy keeps in-frame clones and lacks some. The profile shows about 160,000 clones, approximately 86% of them singletons. This clone was seen once. Antigen: not known. The chain recombines TRBV28 with TRBJ2-3; 11 bases match TRBD1. This receptor was identified in a woman aged 18 to 35 in good health and CMV-seronegative. Sequencing used PBMCs. CDR3 in DNA: TGTGCCAGCAGTCCTCTCGGGACAGGGGGAGCCGATACGCAGTATTTT. It codes for CASSPLGTGGADTQYF.